One and the same sample provided the 2 T cell receptor beta chains below, sequenced in a study of CD8 T cells in ankylosing spondylitis. TCRdb re-derived calls from the 5' RACE reads in MiXCR, one entry per CDR3 protein. In the table there are about 300,000 distinct CDR3 sequences, roughly 20% of which are singletons. Sequencing was performed on blood, either unsorted or a sorted T cell fraction (not recorded which). The receptors shown here come from a female donor with ankylosing spondylitis or in good health (not recorded which).

The chain is built from TRBV5-1 and TRBJ2-7; maybe TRBD1 (6 bases). The germline V gene has CDR1 SGHRS and CDR2 YFSETQ. Trimming pared 0 bases from V and 3 bases from J, leaving 16 bases between. CDR3 length: 16 residues. The CDR3 nucleotides are TGCGCCAGCAGCTTGGGGTCGGGGCAGGGGCACTACGAGCAGTACTTC. It specifies CASSLGSGQGHYEQYF. The variable domain in full, completed from reference TRBV5-1 and TRBJ2-7, reads KAGVTQTPRYLIKTRGQQVTLSCSPISGHRSVSWYQQTPGQGLQFLFEYFSETQRNKGNFPGRFSGRQFSNSRSEMNVSTLELGDSALYLCASSLGSGQGHYEQYFGPGTRLTVT.

The chain links TRBV11-2 to TRBJ1-4; D possibly corresponds to TRBD1 (5 bases). In germline, CDR1 is SGHAT, CDR2 FQNNGV. The V end lost 1 base, the J end lost 14 bases, and 14 bases lay between the germline ends. The CDR3 loop spans 13 amino acids. The CDR3 sequence is CASSLGSGVGLFF. DNA for the CDR3: TGTGCCAGCAGCTTAGGATCGGGGGTAGGGCTGTTTTTT. Based on the CDR3 plus reference TRBV11-2 and TRBJ1-4, the full variable domain is EAGVAQSPRYKIIEKRQSVAFWCNPISGHATLYWYQQILGQGPKLLIQFQNNGVVDDSQLPKDRFSAERLKGVDSTLKIQPAKLEDSAVYLCASSLGSGVGLFFGSGTQLSVL.